This TCR beta chain was observed in a study of shared clonotypes between healthy human individuals. Assay used: immunoSEQ multiplex PCR; TCRdb lists only in-frame clones, some missing. The sample holds hundreds of thousands of clones, 90% to 98% seen once. Trimming shortened V by 2 bases and J by 3 bases, and 16 bases separated the two germline ends. CDR1 is MGHDK and CDR2 is SYGVNS in the germline V gene. This CDR3 has 16 residues. This sequence joins TRBV25-1 and TRBJ2-5; D not certain. This clonotype was obtained from a young man in good health. Sequenced input: memory CD8+ T cells sorted from blood. Subset described: CD45RO+ cells pooled with CCR7-negative TemRA cells. CDR3 coding DNA: TGTGCCAGCAGTGAAAAGGAACGGGCCGGTAAAGAGACCCAGTACTTC. Translating it yields CASSEKERAGKETQYF.